This paragraph reports one TCR beta chain. Its antigen is not known. There are 15 residues in the CDR3. V was trimmed by 5 bases and J by 1 base, leaving 15 bases between them. Germline values: CDR1 SGHTA, CDR2 FQGNSA. This entry comes from a study of cytomegalovirus exposure and HLA in healthy donors. Findings of the study overall: Cytomegalovirus association was listed for 170 or so TCR beta chains. As was reported, the HLA-A and HLA-B alleles of most subjects were accurately predicted from TCR beta sequences. Relative to the approximately 700-donor mean, N-insertions were reportedly fewer in an Asian-associated ancestry cluster in a later analysis. Later on, a genetic analysis was performed. It linked a missense variant in DCLRE1C with V- and J-gene trimming of TCR beta.

The PCR contained 60 Vbeta and 13 Jbeta primers. Produced via immunoSEQ multiplex PCR; TCRdb's table is partial and in-frame only. The profile covers approximately 190,000 clones, with about 12% appearing a single time and approximately 7.8% taken by the ten largest. The source material was PBMCs. The chain uses TRBV7-2 and TRBJ2-7; possibly TRBD2 for D (5 bases). The origin of this receptor is a man aged 45-65 years in good health and CMV-seropositive. The CDR3 protein is CASSLRVEGSYEQYV. The CDR3 DNA sequence: TGTGCCAGCAGCCTTAGGGTAGAGGGATCCTACGAGCAGTACGTC.